The 9 T cell receptor beta chains below all came from one sample that was sequenced in a study of shared clonotypes between healthy human individuals. Some clones are missing from TCRdb's copy, which holds only in-frame ones; the method was immunoSEQ multiplex PCR. In the table there are roughly 2.6 million clones, roughly 92% of which are singletons. The sequencing sample was made of naive CD4+ T cells sorted from blood. The subset here: CD45RA+ positively selected. The receptors were gathered from a man aged 18 to 35 in good health.

The chain carries TRBV19 and TRBJ2-1; D possibly corresponds to TRBD2 (5 bases). V was pared by 9 bases and J by 9 bases, with 27 bases between. The CDR3 sequence is 16 residues long. The germline V gene encodes CDR1 LNHDA and CDR2 SQIVND (reference sequence). As DNA, the CDR3 is TGTGCCAGCGGGGTTCCTGGCCCCGGACTCGAGGGTGAGCAGTTCTTC. Translated, it gives CASGVPGPGLEGEQFF.

This chain uses TRBV10-1 with TRBJ2-3; 12 bases map to TRBD2. Per germline, CDR1 WNHNN and CDR2 SYGVQD (reference sequence). The CDR3 is 13 residues long. In DNA form, the CDR3 reads TGCGCAGCCCTAGCGGGGGGGACAGATACGCAGTATTTT. This encodes CAALAGGTDTQYF.

V usage is TRBV30 and J usage is TRBJ1-5; 7 bases are shared with TRBD1. The germline gives CDR1 GTSNPN, CDR2 SVGIG (reference sequence). CDR3 length equals 13 residues. Trimming at V came to 6 bases and at J to 3 bases, leaving 5 bases not matched to a gene. CDR3 region: CACSGQVNQPQHF. CDR3 in DNA: TGTGCCTGCTCTGGACAGGTCAATCAGCCCCAGCATTTT.

The V gene is TRBV7-2, the J gene TRBJ1-6; 8 bases are shared with TRBD1. The CDR3 is made up of 14 amino acids. J was trimmed by 5 bases and V by 3 bases; bases with no gene match: 0. CDR1 and CDR2 from the germline V gene are SGHTA and FQGNSA. The CDR3 DNA is TGTGCCAGCAGCTTGACAGGGGATAATTCACCCCTCCACTTT. Translation: CASSLTGDNSPLHF.

This sequence joins TRBV12-5 and TRBJ2-5, with D possibly called TRBD1 or TRBD2 (5 bases each). CDR3 length equals 16 residues. V was pared by 4 bases and J by 2 bases, with 17 bases between. Per the germline V gene, CDR1 is LGHNT and CDR2 is FRNRAP. The CDR3, as DNA: TGTGCTAGTGGTTCGCGGGCATGGGACGGACAAGAGACCCAGTACTTC. Amino acids: CASGSRAWDGQETQYF.

The CDR3 spells CASSLEPDFLKEQFF. As DNA, the CDR3 is TGCGCCAGCAGCTTGGAGCCAGATTTCCTCAAAGAGCAGTTCTTC. The chain couples TRBV5-1 to TRBJ2-1; unclear D gene. Germline lookup yields CDR1 SGHRS and CDR2 YFSETQ. V was trimmed by 0 bases and J by 10 bases, leaving 17 bases between them. The CDR3 is 15 residues long.

The chain joins TRBV15 to TRBJ2-1, with D uncertain. V was pared by 0 bases and J by 7 bases, with 13 bases between. The CDR3 runs to 15 residues. Germline assignment: CDR1 LNHNV and CDR2 YYDKDF (reference sequence). The CDR3 protein is CATSRELESGNEQFF. CDR3 coding DNA: TGTGCCACCAGCAGAGAACTGGAGTCCGGGAATGAGCAGTTCTTC.

The V and J genes are TRBV4-1 and TRBJ2-7; maybe TRBD2 (5 bases). This CDR3 is built from 16 residues. The germline gives CDR1 MGHRA, CDR2 YSYEKL. Trimming removed 0 bases at V and 0 bases at J, with 12 bases between. The CDR3 protein is CASSQDSLGSSYEQYF. CDR3 nucleotides: TGCGCCAGCAGCCAAGATTCCCTGGGGAGCTCCTACGAGCAGTACTTC.

Concerning this clone itself: Different DNA sequences within this sample yield the same CDR3. The gene calls are TRBV27 and TRBJ2-7; 11 nucleotides agree with TRBD2. The V and J ends lost 2 bases and 1 base, in that order; junction bases with no gene match: 1. CDR3 length equals 15 residues. Germline CDR1 reads MNHEY; CDR2 reads SMNVEV (reference sequence). The CDR3 sequence is CASSLLAGGSYEQYF. The CDR3 region has the DNA TGTGCCAGCAGTTTACTAGCGGGAGGATCCTACGAGCAGTACTTC.